This T cell receptor (beta chain) comes out of a study of T cells in Graves' hyperthyroidism and ophthalmopathy. Notes on the study in general: In simple terms, a model built on 13 V-J features told ophthalmopathy apart from stable hyperthyroidism.

As to this clonotype: Its antigen is as yet unknown. It may be a read error: a sequence one base away is much more abundant.

CDR1 and CDR2 (germline): WNHNN, SYGVQD (reference sequence). CDR3 size: 14 residues. V dropped 2 bases and J dropped 2; count of bases not matched to a gene: 3. RNA transcripts were the template for amplifying TCR beta CDR3 regions. In the first-round RT-PCR of the TCR CDR3, the HTBI primer set was used. TCRdb re-called the multiplex PCR reads with MiXCR, one entry per CDR3 protein. The sample lists about 540,000 distinct CDR3 sequences, about 45% occurring once. Exclusion of a patient resulted from uncontrolled infection, other autoimmune disease, pregnancy or lactation. This sequence was found in a woman aged 18-35 years with Graves' hyperthyroidism. The sample was peripheral blood or thyroid tissue (not recorded which). V is TRBV10-1 and J is TRBJ2-7; TRBD2 agrees at 7 bases. The CDR3 region is CASSEAGTTYEQYF. The CDR3 nucleotides are TGCGCCAGCAGTGAGGCCGGGACTACCTACGAGCAGTACTTC.